The entry below describes one TCR beta chain. These data originate in a study of technical replicates of blood from a few donors. Germline CDR1 SGDLS, CDR2 YYNGEE. With 3 bases removed from V and 1 base from J, the gap between germline ends came to 15 bases. The CDR3 spans 16 residues. Produced via immunoSEQ multiplex PCR; TCRdb's table is partial and in-frame only. The sample holds about 100,000 clones; roughly 96% are singletons and the top ten take more than 0.2%. V is TRBV9 and J is TRBJ2-3, with a possible D match to TRBD2 (5 bases). This clonotype originated in a human donor in good health. Specimen: T cells isolated from PBMCs. This chain's CDR3 is CASSAPLEAGTDTQYF. CDR3 in DNA: TGTGCCAGCAGCGCCCCACTTGAAGCGGGCACAGATACGCAGTATTTT. The full variable domain, rest sourced from reference TRBV9 and TRBJ2-3, is DSGVTQTPKHLITATGQRVTLRCSPRSGDLSVYWYQQSLDQGLQFLIQYYNGEERAKGNILERFSAQQFPDLHSELNLSSLELGDSALYFCASSAPLEAGTDTQYFGPGTRLTVL.